This T cell receptor (beta chain) derives from a study of radiation and T cells in renal cell carcinoma. Turning to this clone: Antigen: not known.

The method was immunoSEQ multiplex PCR; TCRdb's version includes in-frame clones alone and lacks a portion of them. The data show 97,000 or so clones, with 75% to 85% seen just once and roughly 7.9% held by the top ten. The CDR3 length is 15 residues. Findings and limits, study-wide: In blood, top tumor clones expanded by 2 weeks, shrinking by 4.

Noted time point: blood 4 weeks post-SBRT, at nephrectomy. As for treatment: 15 Gy SBRT to primary tumor, nephrectomy 4 weeks later. Nephrectomy followed 15 Gy stereotactic body radiation by 4 weeks. The tumor was a clear cell renal cell carcinoma. The specimen comprised blood, sampled from a patient whose treatment included radiotherapy and nephrectomy. The receptor's source is a man aged 60 to 75 with renal cell carcinoma. The rearrangement links TRBV12-2 to TRBJ2-1; the table assigns TRBD1, which was not confirmed against the DNA. TRBV12-2 is an annotated pseudogene. CDR3 region: CASRPPWSRPNEQFF. Here the CDR3 DNA reads TGTGCAAGTCGCCCCCCGTGGTCCAGGCCCAATGAGCAGTTCTTC.